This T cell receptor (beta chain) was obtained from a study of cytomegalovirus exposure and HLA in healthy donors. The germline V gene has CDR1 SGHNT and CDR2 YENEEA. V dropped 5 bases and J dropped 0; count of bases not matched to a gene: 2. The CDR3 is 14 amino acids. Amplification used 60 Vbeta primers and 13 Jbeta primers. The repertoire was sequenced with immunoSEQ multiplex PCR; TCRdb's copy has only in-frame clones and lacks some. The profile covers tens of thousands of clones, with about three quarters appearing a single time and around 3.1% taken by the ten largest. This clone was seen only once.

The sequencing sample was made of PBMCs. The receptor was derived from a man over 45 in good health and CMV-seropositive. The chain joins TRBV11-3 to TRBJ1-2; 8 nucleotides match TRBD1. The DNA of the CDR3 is TGTGCCAGCAGCCGGACAGGGTCTAACTATGGCTACACCTTC. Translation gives CASSRTGSNYGYTF.